This T cell receptor beta chain originates from a study of shared clonotypes between healthy human individuals. Study information: Researchers drew samples from two women and three men aged 18 to 49.

For this clone: Its matching antigen is unknown.

The repertoire was sequenced with immunoSEQ multiplex PCR; TCRdb's copy has only in-frame clones and lacks some. The table shows roughly 660,000 clones, with about 90% occurring only once. Between the trimmed V and J ends, which lost 0 bases and 0 bases, there was a span of 9 bases. The CDR3 consists of 15 residues. In germline, CDR1 is SGHAT, CDR2 FQDESV (reference sequence). Overall study results and limits: Estimated richness was generally greater in naive than memory subsets.

V usage is TRBV11-1 and J usage is TRBJ2-7, with D perhaps given as TRBD1 or TRBD2 (5 bases each). The clonotype originates from a young man in good health. Some clones in this sample may be carry-over from other donors' samples. Sequencing used memory CD8+ T cells from PBMCs. The subset: CD45RO+ cells pooled with CCR7-negative TemRA cells. The CDR3 here is CASSLARGSSYEQYF. CDR3 coding DNA: TGTGCCAGCAGCTTAGCGAGGGGCAGCTCCTACGAGCAGTACTTC.